This T cell receptor (beta chain) was retrieved from a study of OX40 agonist ivuxolimab in advanced cancers. Here immunoSEQ multiplex PCR was the method, and the copy in TCRdb shows in-frame clones only, minus some. The sample yields 70,000 to 95,000 clones, more than 75% seen once. V lost 5 bases and J 5 bases, leaving 18 bases between the germline ends. Germline assignment: CDR1 SGHTA and CDR2 FQGNSA. The CDR3 is 15 residues long. The source material was CD4+ or CD8+ T cells sorted from blood, sampled in a trial of the OX40 agonist ivuxolimab. The TCR sequence derives from an adult with an advanced solid tumor such as melanoma, head and neck, liver or kidney cancer. The chain has TRBV7-2 and TRBJ2-5; a possible D gene is TRBD1 (8 bases). The CDR3 DNA reads TGTGCCAGCAGCACAAACAGGGGGAGGGAGGAGACCCAGTACTTC. Amino acids: CASSTNRGREETQYF. Drawing the rest from reference TRBV7-2 and TRBJ2-5, the complete variable domain is GAGVSQSPSNKVTEKGKDVELRCDPISGHTALYWYRQSLGQGLEFLIYFQGNSAPDKSGLPSDRFSAERTGGSVSTLTIQRTQQEDSAVYLCASSTNRGREETQYFGPGTRLLVL.